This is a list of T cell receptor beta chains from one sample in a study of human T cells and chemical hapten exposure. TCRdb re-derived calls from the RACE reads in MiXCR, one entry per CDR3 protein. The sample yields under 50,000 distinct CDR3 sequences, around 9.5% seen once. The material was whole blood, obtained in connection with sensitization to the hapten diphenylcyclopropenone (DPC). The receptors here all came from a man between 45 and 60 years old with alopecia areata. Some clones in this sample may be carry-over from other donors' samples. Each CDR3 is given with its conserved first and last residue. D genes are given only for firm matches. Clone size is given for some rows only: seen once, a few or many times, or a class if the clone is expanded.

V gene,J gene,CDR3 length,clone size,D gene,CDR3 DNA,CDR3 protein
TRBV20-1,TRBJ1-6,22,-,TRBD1,TGCAGTGCTAGAGTCCCGTCGTCCCCTCGGGACAGGGGGCTGGGAATAGTTTCACCCCTCCACTTT,CSARVPSSPRDRGLGIVSPLHF
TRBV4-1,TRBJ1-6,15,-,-,TGCGCCAGCAGCCAAGAGGCAGGGATGAATTCACCCCTCCACTTT,CASSQEAGMNSPLHF
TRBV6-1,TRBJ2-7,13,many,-,TGTGCCAGCAGTCCTGGACAGACCTACGAGCAGTACTTC,CASSPGQTYEQYF
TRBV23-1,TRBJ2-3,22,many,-,TGCGCCAGCAGTCATGGTTCGGGAGACAGGGTTTTTTCGGGGACCGCGGGAGATACGCAGTATTTT,CASSHGSGDRVFSGTAGDTQYF
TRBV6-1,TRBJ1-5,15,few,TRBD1,TGTGCCAGCAATCCCGGGACAGGTAACAATCAGCCCCAGCATTTT,CASNPGTGNNQPQHF
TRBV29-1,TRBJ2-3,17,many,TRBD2,TGCAGCGTTGAATCCCCGGGACTAGCGGGACACACAGATACGCAGTATTTT,CSVESPGLAGHTDTQYF
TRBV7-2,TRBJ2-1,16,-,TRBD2,TGTGCCAGCAGCTTAGGTGCGGGAGGTAGAGGCAATGAGCAGTTCTTC,CASSLGAGGRGNEQFF
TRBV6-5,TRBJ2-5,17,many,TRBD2,TGTGCCATCCGGCCCGTCGGGACTAGCGCCAAACCAGAGACCCAGTACTTC,CAIRPVGTSAKPETQYF
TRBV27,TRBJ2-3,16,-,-,TGTGCCAGCAGTTTATCAAGGACGAGGCTCGAAGATACGCAGTATTTT,CASSLSRTRLEDTQYF
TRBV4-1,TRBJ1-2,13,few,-,TGCGCCAGCAGCCCGAGAGACAGACGGGGCTACACCTTC,CASSPRDRRGYTF